This T cell receptor (beta chain) was recorded in a study of blood T cell repertoires in COVID-19. About the study: Acute-phase and convalescent COVID-19 samples originated in the United States, Italy and Spain. Nucleic acid was either cDNA or gDNA, and it came from T cells, B-cell-depleted T cells, or PBMCs.

Ages ranged from roughly 18 to 100 years, with residence in under 25 US areas. Cohort assignment relied on participant-reported clinical history. Profiling relied on immunoSEQ multiplex PCR, and the TCRdb table lists in-frame clones only, not all of them. The sample consists of roughly 310,000 clones, 89% of them appearing once. The germline gives CDR1 SGHDT, CDR2 YYEEEE. The V and J ends lost 4 bases and 1 base respectively, with 17 bases between them. CDR3 length: 16 amino acids. V and J are TRBV5-6 and TRBJ1-2, with D uncertain. This clonotype was sampled from a woman aged 40 to 50 who had recovered from COVID-19. Specimen: PBMCs or T cells enriched from blood (not recorded which). CDR3 bases: TGTGCCAGCAGCCCGGACGGAGGTCGGATTAACTATGGCTACACCTTC. This translates into CASSPDGGRINYGYTF.